This TCR beta chain was obtained from a study of blood T cell repertoires in COVID-19 (dated by TCRdb to about 2020). Some background on the complete study: The collaborator samples originated in the United States, Italy and Spain and spanned the acute and convalescent phases of COVID-19. The prospective study material was composed of cDNA or gDNA derived from T cells, B-cell-depleted T cells, or PBMCs. The dataset comprised deeply sampled blood TCRbeta repertoires from subjects exposed to, actively infected with, or recovered from COVID-19. The repertoires were made available in a free public database intended to serve as a resource for research on the immune response to SARS-CoV-2. Samples were obtained from the ongoing ImmuneRACE study (first 160 participants) and from about 1,300 subjects provided by 6 global collaborators. A de-identified subject ID, COVID-19 status, age in years and sex were almost always included in the sample metadata. Where available, HLA class I and class II types were obtained from metadata supplied by the sample provider rather than from assay-based typing. General study outcomes and caveats: How much clinical and demographic metadata was included differed by source and by participant, and the metadata was provided uncurated.

V is cut back by 4 bases and J by 5 bases, with 7 bases in the junction unmatched. The CDR3 sequence holds 15 residues, the cysteine and phenylalanine included. The kept DNA is CDR3 alone, 45 bases in frame from the first base. CDR1 and CDR2 are read off the germline V gene as MGHRA and YSYEKL. TCRbeta CDR3 regions were amplified from genomic DNA using the immunoSEQ Assay, a bias-controlled multiplex PCR. As for the authors' bioinformatics: Within the assay, amplification of reference gene primers was used to estimate how many nucleated cells each sample contained. To quantify the absolute abundance of each unique TCRbeta CDR3 rearrangement, sequence reads were collapsed and filtered. Productive Simpson clonality was computed per sample as the square root of Simpson's diversity index over productive rearrangements. Not all clones reach the TCRdb copy of this immuneACCESS table, which keeps in-frame sequences only. Checked studies attribute under half of the gap to unresolved V genes and leave the rest unexplained. Clone size and V and J calls were adopted from that table, with D and trimming inferred from the DNA. The sample table holds about 230,000 clones, of which 65% to 85% were seen once. Together, the top ten hold approximately 8.7% of the sample.

About this clone itself: The target of this receptor is not known. There are no base qualities to consult, and no much larger clone falls within one base.

Collaborating institutions collected whole blood in K2EDTA tubes following their own protocols. Collaborator samples were shipped for TCRbeta analysis as frozen whole blood, isolated PBMCs, or DNA extracted from either sample type. The chain joins TRBV4-1 to TRBJ2-7, with 11 bases matching TRBD2. Input material: peripheral blood. This receptor was taken from a woman older than 75 with acute or convalescent COVID-19. The CDR3 has the sequence CASSPLAGGRDEQYF. The DNA sequence is TGCGCCAGCAGCCCTTTAGCGGGAGGGAGAGACGAGCAGTACTTC.